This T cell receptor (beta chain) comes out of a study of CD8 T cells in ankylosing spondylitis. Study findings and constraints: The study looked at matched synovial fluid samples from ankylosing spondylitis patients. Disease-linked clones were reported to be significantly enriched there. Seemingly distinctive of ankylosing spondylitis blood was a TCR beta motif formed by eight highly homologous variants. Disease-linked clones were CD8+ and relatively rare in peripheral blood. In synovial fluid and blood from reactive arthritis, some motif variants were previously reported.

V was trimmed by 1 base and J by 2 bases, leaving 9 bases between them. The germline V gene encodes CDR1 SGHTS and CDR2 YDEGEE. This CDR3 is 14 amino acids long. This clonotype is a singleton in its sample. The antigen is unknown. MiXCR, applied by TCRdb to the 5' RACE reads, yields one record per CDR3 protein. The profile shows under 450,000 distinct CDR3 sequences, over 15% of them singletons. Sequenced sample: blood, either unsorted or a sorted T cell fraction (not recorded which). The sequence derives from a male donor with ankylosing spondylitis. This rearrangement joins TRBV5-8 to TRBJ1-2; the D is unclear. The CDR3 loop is CASSLRSRNYGYTF. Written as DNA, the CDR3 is TGTGCCAGCAGCTTGCGTAGTAGAAACTATGGCTACACCTTC.